The 30 T cell receptor beta chains listed next were all sequenced from one sample in a study of cytomegalovirus exposure and HLA in healthy donors. PCR employed 60 Vbeta and 13 Jbeta primers. This table comes from immunoSEQ multiplex PCR, and its TCRdb copy is limited to in-frame clones, with some not included. The sample contains approximately 160,000 clones, roughly four fifths of which appear only once. The sequencing sample was made of PBMCs. The receptors were gathered from a man aged 18 to 30 in good health and CMV-seronegative.

The count of this clone is one. J is TRBJ2-7 and V is TRBV4-3; 14 nucleotides match TRBD2. Looked up from germline, CDR1 is LGHNA and CDR2 is YSLEER. This CDR3 has 18 residues. V was clipped by 1 base and J by 0 bases; unmatched bases: 5. CDR3 residues: CASSQGGLAGVSSYEQYF. Here the CDR3 DNA reads TGCGCCAGCAGCCAAGGGGGACTAGCGGGAGTTAGCTCCTACGAGCAGTACTTC.

The chain employs TRBV13 and TRBJ2-3; TRBD1 matches 12 bases. J gave up 2 bases and V 5 bases, and 5 bases lay outside the gene matches. Looked up from germline, CDR1 is PRHDT and CDR2 is FYEKMQ (reference sequence). The CDR3 runs to 16 residues. CDR3 sequence reads: CASSLGTGGLTDTQYF. Written as DNA, the CDR3 is TGTGCCAGCAGCCTCGGGACAGGGGGCCTCACAGATACGCAGTATTTT.

This sequence joins TRBV10-1 and TRBJ2-3; TRBD1 matches 10 bases. Germline loops: CDR1 WNHNN, CDR2 SYGVQD (reference sequence). Trimming took 6 bases from V and 6 from J; bases not matched to a gene: 6. This CDR3 comprises 14 residues. The CDR3 is CASRGQGQEDTQYF. DNA for the CDR3: TGCGCCAGCAGGGGACAGGGGCAGGAGGATACGCAGTATTTT.

The chain combines TRBV7-9 with TRBJ1-1; 8 bases map to TRBD1. The CDR3 has 16 residues. Per the germline V gene, CDR1 is SEHNR and CDR2 is FQNEAQ (reference sequence). V shed 4 bases, J shed 1 base, and the junction held 8 bases outside the gene matches. The CDR3 sequence is CASSSPQGVKNTEAFF. The DNA of the CDR3 is TGTGCCAGCAGCTCCCCACAGGGGGTTAAGAACACTGAAGCTTTCTTT.

The V gene is TRBV7-9, the J gene TRBJ2-3, with TRBD2 matching over 7 bases. Germline V lookup: CDR1 SEHNR, CDR2 FQNEAQ (reference sequence). The CDR3 is 17 residues long. With 7 bases clipped from V and 2 bases from J, the junction kept 15 bases outside the gene matches. CDR3 loop: CASNTRDPGTTTDTQYF. CDR3 nucleotide sequence: TGTGCCAGCAATACCCGGGACCCCGGGACTACCACAGATACGCAGTATTTT.

The chain is built from TRBV19 and TRBJ2-3; 12 bases match TRBD2. The V segment lost 7 bases and the J segment 6 bases; nucleotides outside the gene matches: 8. CDR3 length: 15 amino acids. CDR1 is LNHDA, CDR2 SQIVND, per germline (reference sequence). The CDR3 bases are TGTGCCAGTACTTCGTCTAGCGGGAGGGGGGATACGCAGTATTTT. Translating it yields CASTSSSGRGDTQYF. The variable domain in full, completed from reference TRBV19 and TRBJ2-3, reads DGGITQSPKYLFRKEGQNVTLSCEQNLNHDAMYWYRQDPGQGLRLIYYSQIVNDFQKGDIAEGYSVSREKKESFPLTVTSAQKNPTAFYLCASTSSSGRGDTQYFGPGTRLTVL.

The chain joins TRBV10-3 to TRBJ2-6, with D unclear. CDR3 length equals 16 residues. Germline CDR1 ENHRY, CDR2 SYGVKD. The V and J ends lost 4 bases and 0 bases respectively, with 10 bases between them. The DNA for the CDR3 is TGTGCCATCAGTGCCCGTGGCCGCTCTGGGGCCAACGTCCTGACTTTC. It encodes CAISARGRSGANVLTF.

This clone was recorded at least ten times. The chain employs TRBV4-3 and TRBJ2-7; 9 bases map to TRBD2. The germline gives CDR1 LGHNA, CDR2 YSLEER. With 0 bases clipped from V and 2 bases from J, the junction kept 5 bases outside the gene matches. The CDR3 runs 16 residues. Here the CDR3 reads CASSQDFASGAYEQYF. Here the CDR3 DNA reads TGCGCCAGCAGCCAAGATTTCGCTAGCGGGGCCTACGAGCAGTACTTC.

V and J are TRBV5-1 and TRBJ2-1, with D perhaps matching TRBD2 (5 bases). The germline V and J ends were trimmed by 4 bases and 0 bases, with 11 bases remaining between them. CDR3 length: 15 residues. The V gene's germline CDR1 is SGHRS and CDR2 YFSETQ. The CDR3 coding sequence is TGCGCCAGCAGCCCGGACTTGAGCTCCTACAATGAGCAGTTCTTC. Translating it yields CASSPDLSSYNEQFF.

The V call is TRBV18, the J call TRBJ1-4; D is unclear. CDR3 length: 15 residues. Per germline, CDR1 KGHSH and CDR2 LQKENI. Trimming cost V 3 bases and J 6 bases, with 14 bases left between them. Here the CDR3 reads CASSPRWGVDEKLFF. In DNA form, the CDR3 reads TGTGCCAGCTCACCCCGGTGGGGAGTGGATGAAAAACTGTTTTTT. Drawing the rest from reference TRBV18 and TRBJ1-4, the complete variable domain is NAGVMQNPRHLVRRRGQEARLRCSPMKGHSHVYWYRQLPEEGLKFMVYLQKENIIDESGMPKERFSAEFPKEGPSILRIQQVVRGDSAAYFCASSPRWGVDEKLFFGSGTQLSVL.

The table lists this clone with a count of one. This sequence joins TRBV7-2 and TRBJ2-1, with D perhaps TRBD1 (5 bases). CDR3 size: 15 residues. In germline, CDR1 is SGHTA, CDR2 FQGNSA. Trimming removed 2 bases from V and 9 bases from J, with 17 bases in between. CDR3 bases: TGTGCCAGCAGCTTAAGTCTCAGGGCCGGGCGTGAGCAGTTCTTC. Its protein is CASSLSLRAGREQFF.

V is TRBV18 and J is TRBJ1-5; perhaps TRBD1 as D (5 bases). The V gene's germline CDR1 is KGHSH and CDR2 LQKENI. With 3 bases removed from V and 2 bases from J, the gap between germline ends came to 11 bases. The CDR3 loop spans 15 amino acids. The CDR3, as DNA: TGTGCCAGCTCACCGATTGGGGGGGGCAATCAGCCCCAGCATTTT. This gives the protein CASSPIGGGNQPQHF.

This rearrangement joins TRBV6-1 to TRBJ1-5; 7 nucleotides line up with TRBD1. The trim removed 3 bases at V and 6 bases at J, leaving 11 bases unmatched. Germline V lookup: CDR1 MNHNS, CDR2 SASEGT. The CDR3 runs to 16 residues. The CDR3 DNA is TGTGCCAGCAGTGATCTTCCGGGACAGCAGAGTCAGCCCCAGCATTTT. Its protein product is CASSDLPGQQSQPQHF.

The rearrangement uses TRBV6-5 and TRBJ1-4, with TRBD1 matching 10 bases. The CDR3 is 15 amino acids. V gave up 2 bases and J gave up 7 bases; unmatched junction bases: 4. Germline CDR1 reads MNHEY; CDR2 reads SVGAGI. CDR3: CASSYRWTGGEKLFF. CDR3 sequence (DNA): TGTGCCAGCAGTTACAGGTGGACAGGGGGTGAAAAACTGTTTTTT.

This chain joins TRBV7-2 and TRBJ2-1; TRBD2 matches at 12 bases. The V gene end was trimmed by 4 bases and the J gene end by 6 bases; junction bases not matched to a gene: 1. Germline V gives CDR1 SGHTA, CDR2 FQGNSA. CDR3 length: 14 amino acids. CDR3 sequence reads: CASSSTSGGNEQFF. The CDR3 DNA is TGTGCCAGCAGCTCGACTAGCGGGGGCAATGAGCAGTTCTTC. Supplemented by reference TRBV7-2 and TRBJ2-1, the full variable domain reads GAGVSQSPSNKVTEKGKDVELRCDPISGHTALYWYRQSLGQGLEFLIYFQGNSAPDKSGLPSDRFSAERTGGSVSTLTIQRTQQEDSAVYLCASSSTSGGNEQFFGPGTRLTVL.

This clone appeared a few times. This chain joins TRBV19 and TRBJ2-1; 10 bases are a match to TRBD2. CDR3 length: 16 amino acids. The V gene's germline CDR1 is LNHDA and CDR2 SQIVND (reference sequence). V gave up 5 bases and J gave up 6 bases; unmatched junction bases: 10. CDR3 in DNA: TGTGCCAGTAGTCCCCGTGGGCTAGCGGGAGTCAATGAGCAGTTCTTC. Translating gives CASSPRGLAGVNEQFF.

The chain joins TRBV25-1 to TRBJ2-1; 7 nucleotides agree with TRBD1. Per the germline V gene, CDR1 is MGHDK and CDR2 is SYGVNS. CDR3 length: 14 amino acids. The trim removed 8 bases at V and 3 bases at J, leaving 7 bases unmatched. CDR3 protein: CASLGGSYYNEQFF. Written as DNA, the CDR3 is TGTGCCAGCCTAGGGGGCTCCTACTACAATGAGCAGTTCTTC.

The chain joins TRBV27 to TRBJ1-2; 12 bases are a match to TRBD1. The CDR3 covers 15 residues. V shed 4 bases, J shed 4 bases, and the junction held 4 bases outside the gene matches. Germline values: CDR1 MNHEY, CDR2 SMNVEV (reference sequence). In DNA, the CDR3 is TGTGCCAGCAGTTACCGGGACAGGGGGCCCTATGGCTACACCTTC. Translated: CASSYRDRGPYGYTF.

This clone came up a few times. J is TRBJ1-1 and V is TRBV5-1; the D is unclear. Germline V gene lookup returns CDR1 SGHRS and CDR2 YFSETQ. The CDR3 has 16 amino acids. Trimming removed 4 bases at V and 0 bases at J, with 16 bases between. CDR3 sequence (DNA): TGCGCCAGCAGCGACCGACGCCGGGGTATGAACACTGAAGCTTTCTTT. Protein: CASSDRRRGMNTEAFF. Combining the CDR3 with reference TRBV5-1 and TRBJ1-1 gives the whole variable domain KAGVTQTPRYLIKTRGQQVTLSCSPISGHRSVSWYQQTPGQGLQFLFEYFSETQRNKGNFPGRFSGRQFSNSRSEMNVSTLELGDSALYLCASSDRRRGMNTEAFFGQGTRLTVV.

V usage is TRBV9 and J usage is TRBJ2-3; D remains unclear. The germline V gene encodes CDR1 SGDLS and CDR2 YYNGEE. The CDR3 covers 12 residues. Trimming removed 3 bases from V and 1 base from J, with 3 bases in between. The CDR3 DNA is TGTGCCAGCAGCGCGGGCACAGATACGCAGTATTTT. Amino acid sequence: CASSAGTDTQYF.

V gene TRBV25-1 combines with J gene TRBJ2-3; 14 bases align to TRBD2. CDR1 is MGHDK, CDR2 SYGVNS, per germline. The J segment lost 8 bases and the V segment lost 7 bases, leaving 5 bases of the junction unmatched. CDR3 size: 14 residues. CDR3 sequence reads: CASTTSGRGGTQYF. DNA of the CDR3: TGTGCCAGCACGACTAGCGGGAGGGGGGGTACGCAGTATTTT.

The genes are TRBV27 and TRBJ2-7, with 9 bases fitting TRBD2. J lost 2 bases, V lost 8 bases, and 4 bases had no gene match. The CDR3 consists of 13 residues. Germline V lookup: CDR1 MNHEY, CDR2 SMNVEV (reference sequence). In DNA form, the CDR3 reads TGTGCCAGCGGTGCTAGCGGGGCCTACGAGCAGTACTTC. It encodes CASGASGAYEQYF.

This clone was detected only once. This chain connects TRBV7-8 to TRBJ2-5, with 16 nucleotides matching TRBD2. CDR1 and CDR2 (germline): SGHVS, FQNEAQ. This CDR3 spans 15 amino acids. The J segment lost 5 bases and the V segment lost 7 bases, leaving 4 bases of the junction unmatched. CDR3 in DNA: TGTGCCAGCATCCCGGGACTAGCGGGAGGGGAGACCCAGTACTTC. Protein sequence: CASIPGLAGGETQYF.

V usage is TRBV4-3 and J usage is TRBJ1-6, with a weak D call TRBD1 (5 bases). Deletions cut 0 bases from V and 10 bases from J, with 10 bases between. The CDR3 totals 14 residues. Per the germline V gene, CDR1 is LGHNA and CDR2 is YSLEER. The DNA for the CDR3 is TGCGCCAGCAGCCAAGATTGGGGGGAATCACCCCTCCACTTT. Protein sequence: CASSQDWGESPLHF.

The rearrangement links TRBV7-2 to TRBJ2-7, with a possible D match to TRBD2 (6 bases). In germline, CDR1 is SGHTA, CDR2 FQGNSA. V lost 1 base and J 2 bases, leaving 15 bases between the germline ends. This CDR3 is 16 amino acids long. The CDR3 spells CASSLGERVGPYEQYF. CDR3 in DNA: TGTGCCAGCAGCTTAGGGGAGCGGGTGGGACCCTACGAGCAGTACTTC. Complete variable domain (other parts from reference TRBV7-2 and TRBJ2-7): GAGVSQSPSNKVTEKGKDVELRCDPISGHTALYWYRQSLGQGLEFLIYFQGNSAPDKSGLPSDRFSAERTGGSVSTLTIQRTQQEDSAVYLCASSLGERVGPYEQYFGPGTRLTVT.

The rearrangement links TRBV6-6 to TRBJ2-3, with 12 bases matching TRBD2. The length of the CDR3 is 14 residues. V gave up 8 bases and J gave up 9 bases; unmatched junction bases: 9. CDR1 MNHNY and CDR2 SVGAGI come from the germline V gene (reference sequence). The CDR3 protein is CASCTTSGRGTQYF. In nucleotides, the CDR3 is TGTGCCAGCTGTACGACTAGCGGGAGAGGGACGCAGTATTTT.

The chain employs TRBV28 and TRBJ2-4; TRBD1 is a possible D gene (5 bases). Trimming left V 6 bases short and J 7 bases short, with 16 bases between. This CDR3 region has 14 residues. Germline loops: CDR1 MDHEN, CDR2 SYDVKM. The CDR3 DNA is TGTGCCAGCAGCATTGGGCAGGGTTCGAACATTCAGTACTTC. This translates into CASSIGQGSNIQYF.

The V and J genes are TRBV28 and TRBJ1-5; 7 nucleotides align to TRBD1. CDR1 and CDR2 (germline): MDHEN, SYDVKM. V was pared by 4 bases and J by 1 base, with 4 bases of the junction left unmatched. The CDR3 has 15 residues. CDR3 DNA: TGTGCCAGCAGTTCCTGGACAGGCAGCAATCAGCCCCAGCATTTT. This codes for CASSSWTGSNQPQHF.

This chain connects TRBV7-9 to TRBJ1-3; D not certain. The V end lost 7 bases, the J end lost 0 bases, and 16 bases lay between the germline ends. Germline V gene sequence: CDR1 SEHNR, CDR2 FQNEAQ (reference sequence). CDR3 length: 16 residues. CDR3: CASTPVQAYSGNTIYF. The DNA of the CDR3 is TGTGCCAGCACCCCTGTCCAGGCCTACTCTGGAAACACCATATATTTT. Full variable domain (outside the CDR3, taken from reference TRBV7-9 and TRBJ1-3): DTGVSQNPRHKITKRGQNVTFRCDPISEHNRLYWYRQTLGQGPEFLTYFQNEAQLEKSRLLSDRFSAERPKGSFSTLEIQRTEQGDSAMYLCASTPVQAYSGNTIYFGEGSWLTVV.

The rearrangement links TRBV18 to TRBJ2-7; D remains unclear. The CDR3 spans 14 residues. V lost 0 bases and J 0 bases, leaving 6 bases between the germline ends. In germline, CDR1 is KGHSH, CDR2 LQKENI. The CDR3 region is CASSPPSSSYEQYF. The CDR3 DNA is TGTGCCAGCTCACCACCCTCCAGCTCCTACGAGCAGTACTTC.